This T cell receptor beta chain was sequenced during a study of immune heterogeneity within non-small cell lung tumors. Points from the study as a whole: For local T-cell clonality, the correlation with local tumor mutational burden was moderate but significant (R around 0.3).

Trimming took 5 bases from V and 2 from J, leaving 2 bases between them. Germline CDR1 ENHRY, CDR2 SYGVKD. This CDR3 comprises 11 residues. Genomic DNA extracted from bulk tumor tissue served as template. A total of about 0.6 ug was used per sample. Every primary tumor yielded several biopsies, spaced far apart, that were taken during surgery. Patients went through curative surgery, and their non-small cell lung cancer was untreated and newly diagnosed. The TCR beta CDR3 region underwent multiplex PCR amplification with 32 V and 13 J primers. MiXCR, run by TCRdb on the multiplex PCR reads, gives a single entry per CDR3 protein. In the table there are some 2,500 distinct CDR3 sequences, 51% of which are singletons. On this clonotype: Its antigen is undetermined.

Sequencing used lung tumor tissue. The gene calls are TRBV10-3 and TRBJ2-3, with D unresolved. This sequence was found in a man aged 50 to 60 with non-small cell lung cancer. The CDR3 reads CAISNTDTQYF. DNA of the CDR3: TGTGCCATCAGTAACACAGATACGCAGTATTTT.